These 9 T cell receptor beta chains share one sample of origin, sequenced in a study of radiation and T cells in renal cell carcinoma. Time point indicated: baseline pretreatment blood. Treatment noted: 15 Gy SBRT to primary tumor, nephrectomy 4 weeks later. TCRdb keeps only in-frame clones here, not all; method: immunoSEQ multiplex PCR. The sample lists approximately 100,000 clones, less than 90% occurring once. Here the sequenced sample was blood, taken from a patient whose treatment included radiotherapy and nephrectomy. The receptors shown here come from a man over 45 with renal cell carcinoma.

This clone was counted once. CDR3 DNA sequence: TGTGCCAGTAGTACACGGGGGCCCGGAGAGACCCAGTACTTC. It yields the protein CASSTRGPGETQYF. The genes are TRBV19 and TRBJ2-5; perhaps D is TRBD1 or TRBD2 (6 bases each). V lost 4 bases to trimming and J lost 4 bases, with 13 bases between them. The CDR3 is 14 amino acids. Germline CDR1 and CDR2: LNHDA and SQIVND (reference sequence).

V and J are TRBV30 and TRBJ2-1, with TRBD2 as a possible D gene (6 bases). The CDR3 length is 15 residues. Per the germline V gene, CDR1 is GTSNPN and CDR2 is SVGIG (reference sequence). For the CDR3, the DNA is TGTGCGCGGGAACTACTCCGGGGTGGGGGGTATGAGCAGTTCTTC. Translated, it gives CARELLRGGGYEQFF.

The chain joins TRBV7-2 to TRBJ2-1, with D perhaps matching TRBD2 (6 bases). Germline values: CDR1 SGHTA, CDR2 FQGNSA. Trimming took off 3 bases at V and 1 base at J, with 10 bases between the two ends. CDR3 length: 15 residues. As DNA, the CDR3 is TGTGCCAGCAGCTTCCCCCGGGGGTCCTACAATGAGCAGTTCTTC. Amino acids: CASSFPRGSYNEQFF.

This chain uses TRBV10-3 with TRBJ2-1; 12 bases are shared with TRBD2. The CDR3 has 16 residues. Germline assignment: CDR1 ENHRY and CDR2 SYGVKD. With V trimmed by 5 bases and J by 0 bases, 2 bases remained unmatched. The CDR3 reads CAISSTSGSSYNEQFF. In DNA, the CDR3 is TGTGCCATCAGTTCGACTAGCGGGAGCTCCTACAATGAGCAGTTCTTC.

This chain links TRBV27 with TRBJ2-7; possibly TRBD2 for D (6 bases). The CDR3 is 15 amino acids. Germline CDR1 reads MNHEY; CDR2 reads SMNVEV (reference sequence). The V gene lost 4 bases and the J gene lost 2 bases, with 15 bases spanning the gap. The CDR3 DNA reads TGTGCCAGCAGTTCCCGGCGCGGGATCGCCTACGAGCAGTACTTC. Protein sequence: CASSSRRGIAYEQYF.

The rearrangement uses TRBV4-1 and TRBJ1-5; D ambiguous. The germline V gene has CDR1 MGHRA and CDR2 YSYEKL. The CDR3 length is 17 residues. The germline V and J ends were trimmed by 0 bases and 0 bases, with 12 bases remaining between them. DNA for the CDR3: TGCGCCAGCAGCCAAGATGTGGTATTTATTAGCAATCAGCCCCAGCATTTT. This encodes CASSQDVVFISNQPQHF.

The chain joins TRBV4-2 to TRBJ2-7; D possibly corresponds to TRBD1 (5 bases). This CDR3 is built from 13 residues. Germline V gene lookup returns CDR1 LGHNA and CDR2 YNFKEQ. V was cut by 5 bases and J by 5 bases, with 13 bases left in between. CDR3 DNA sequence: TGTGCCAGCAGCTTGGAGACAGAAGACGAGCAGTACTTC. It specifies CASSLETEDEQYF.

CDR3 sequence reads: CASSSSGQGTEAFF. DNA for the CDR3: TGTGCCAGTAGTTCCTCCGGACAGGGAACTGAAGCTTTCTTT. This chain links TRBV19 with TRBJ1-1; 8 bases line up with TRBD1. CDR1 LNHDA and CDR2 SQIVND come from the germline V gene (reference sequence). The V and J ends lost 5 bases and 5 bases, in that order; junction bases with no gene match: 7. This CDR3 comprises 14 residues.

V gene TRBV5-5 combines with J gene TRBJ2-7; 13 bases line up with TRBD2. The length of the CDR3 is 20 residues. CDR1 is SGHKS and CDR2 is YYEKEE in the germline V gene (reference sequence). V was pared by 0 bases and J by 4 bases, with 16 bases of the junction left unmatched. The DNA for the CDR3 is TGTGCCAGCAGCTTGGAACCCAGTGATCTACTAGCGGGAGGGGTATACGAGCAGTACTTC. This translates into CASSLEPSDLLAGGVYEQYF.